The clone carrying this T cell receptor beta chain was picked up a small number of times. Its antigen is unknown. The source of the sample is a study of TIL therapy for anti-PD-1-resistant metastatic lung cancer. Turning to the study itself: Half of patients were current or former smokers. Tumors carried a median approximately 1.6 non-synonymous mutations per megabase.

Overall study results and limits: The baseline peripheral repertoire was partially replaced by infused TIL clonotypes that later decayed. Treatment-naive, never-smoker and oncogene-addicted patients were overrepresented in this highly selected cohort.

This CDR3 has 14 amino acids. Between the trimmed V and J ends, which lost 5 bases and 1 base, there was a span of 11 bases. Germline values: CDR1 MNHEY, CDR2 SVGAGI. The immunoSEQ assay was v3. This table comes from immunoSEQ multiplex PCR, and its TCRdb copy is limited to in-frame clones, with some not included. The table records about 20,000 clones, just over 70% of them present only once. The time point was: pre-treatment sample, taken before nivolumab and TIL therapy. This chain uses TRBV6-5 with TRBJ1-1; TRBD1 is a possible D gene (6 bases). The receptor comes from a person aged 25 to 85 with non-small cell lung cancer. The sequences come from blood, collected at baseline. CDR3 residues: CASSQVRGNTEAFF. The CDR3 coding sequence is TGTGCCAGCAGTCAGGTCAGGGGGAACACTGAAGCTTTCTTT.